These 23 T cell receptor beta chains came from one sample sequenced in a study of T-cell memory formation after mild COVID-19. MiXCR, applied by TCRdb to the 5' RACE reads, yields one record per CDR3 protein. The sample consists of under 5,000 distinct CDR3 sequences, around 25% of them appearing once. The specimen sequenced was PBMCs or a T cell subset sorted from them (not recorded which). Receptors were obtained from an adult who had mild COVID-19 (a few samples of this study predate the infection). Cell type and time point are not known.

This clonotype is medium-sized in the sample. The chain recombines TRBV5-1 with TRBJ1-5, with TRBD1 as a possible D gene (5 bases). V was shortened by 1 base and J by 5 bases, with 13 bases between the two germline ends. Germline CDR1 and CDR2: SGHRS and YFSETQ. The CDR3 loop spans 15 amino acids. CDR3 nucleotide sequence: TGCGCCAGCAGCTTGTATCCAGGGCGAGATCAGCCCCAGCATTTT. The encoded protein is CASSLYPGRDQPQHF.

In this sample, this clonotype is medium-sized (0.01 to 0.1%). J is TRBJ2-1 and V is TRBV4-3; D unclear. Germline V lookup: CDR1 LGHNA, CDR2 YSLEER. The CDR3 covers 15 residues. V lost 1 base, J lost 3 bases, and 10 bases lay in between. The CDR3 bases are TGCGCCAGCAGCCAAGTTCGGGCTAGCTACAATGAGCAGTTCTTC. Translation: CASSQVRASYNEQFF.

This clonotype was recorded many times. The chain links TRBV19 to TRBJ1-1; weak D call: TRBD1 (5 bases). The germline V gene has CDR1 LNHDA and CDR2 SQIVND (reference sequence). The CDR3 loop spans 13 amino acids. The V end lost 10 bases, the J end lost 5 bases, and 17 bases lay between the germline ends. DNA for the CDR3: TGTGCCATATCCGAGGGGCCCAGGACTGAAGCTTTCTTT. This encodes CAISEGPRTEAFF. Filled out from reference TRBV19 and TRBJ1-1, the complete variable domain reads DGGITQSPKYLFRKEGQNVTLSCEQNLNHDAMYWYRQDPGQGLRLIYYSQIVNDFQKGDIAEGYSVSREKKESFPLTVTSAQKNPTAFYLCAISEGPRTEAFFGQGTRLTVV.

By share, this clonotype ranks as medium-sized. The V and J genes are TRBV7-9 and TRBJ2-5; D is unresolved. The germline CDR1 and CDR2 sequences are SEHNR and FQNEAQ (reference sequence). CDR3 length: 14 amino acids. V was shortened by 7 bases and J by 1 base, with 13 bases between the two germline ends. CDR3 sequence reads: CASTHPSFQETQYF. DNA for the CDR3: TGTGCCAGCACCCACCCTTCGTTCCAAGAGACCCAGTACTTC.

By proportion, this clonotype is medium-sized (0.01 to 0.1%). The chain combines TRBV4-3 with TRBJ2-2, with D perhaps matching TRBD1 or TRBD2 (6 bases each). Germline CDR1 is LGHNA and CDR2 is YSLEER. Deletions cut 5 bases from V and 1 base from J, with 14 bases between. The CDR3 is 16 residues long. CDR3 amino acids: CASSYGGGRNTGELFF. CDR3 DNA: TGCGCCAGCAGCTACGGAGGGGGGAGGAACACCGGGGAGCTGTTTTTT.

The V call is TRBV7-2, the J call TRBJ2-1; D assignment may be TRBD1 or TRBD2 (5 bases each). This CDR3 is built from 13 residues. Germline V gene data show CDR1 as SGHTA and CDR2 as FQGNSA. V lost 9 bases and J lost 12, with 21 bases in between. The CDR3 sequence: CASSPNGDLTQFF. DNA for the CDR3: TGTGCCAGTTCTCCTAATGGGGACCTCACGCAGTTCTTC.

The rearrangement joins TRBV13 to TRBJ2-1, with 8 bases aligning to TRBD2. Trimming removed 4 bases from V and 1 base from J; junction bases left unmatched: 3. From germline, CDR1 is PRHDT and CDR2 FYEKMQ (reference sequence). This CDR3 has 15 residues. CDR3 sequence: CASSSQRESYNEQFF. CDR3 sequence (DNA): TGTGCCAGCAGCTCTCAGCGGGAGTCCTACAATGAGCAGTTCTTC.

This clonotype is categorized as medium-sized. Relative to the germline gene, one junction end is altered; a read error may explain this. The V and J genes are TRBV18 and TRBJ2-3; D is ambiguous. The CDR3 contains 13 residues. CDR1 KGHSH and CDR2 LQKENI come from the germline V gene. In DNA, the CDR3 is TGTGCCAGCTCACCCGCTGTTTCAGATAAGCAGTATTTT. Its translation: CASSPAVSDKQYF.

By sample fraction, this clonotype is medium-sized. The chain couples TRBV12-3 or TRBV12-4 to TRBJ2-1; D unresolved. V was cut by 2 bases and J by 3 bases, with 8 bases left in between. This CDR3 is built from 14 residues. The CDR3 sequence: CASSLLGIYNEQFF. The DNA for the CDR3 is TGTGCCAGCAGTTTACTGGGGATCTACAATGAGCAGTTCTTC.

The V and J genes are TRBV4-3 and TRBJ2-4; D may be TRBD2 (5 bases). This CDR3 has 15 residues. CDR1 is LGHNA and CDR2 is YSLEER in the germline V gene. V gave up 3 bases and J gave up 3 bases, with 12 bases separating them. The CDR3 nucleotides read TGCGCCAGCAGCCAGGGCGGGTACGACAAAAACATTCAGTACTTC. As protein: CASSQGGYDKNIQYF.

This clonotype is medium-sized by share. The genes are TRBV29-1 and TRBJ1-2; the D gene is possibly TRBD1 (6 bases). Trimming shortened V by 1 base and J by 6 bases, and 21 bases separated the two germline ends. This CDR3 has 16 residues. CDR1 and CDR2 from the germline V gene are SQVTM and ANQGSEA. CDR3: CSVEGRSDSWSDGYTF. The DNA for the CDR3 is TGCAGCGTTGAAGGCCGTTCGGACAGTTGGTCTGATGGCTACACCTTC.

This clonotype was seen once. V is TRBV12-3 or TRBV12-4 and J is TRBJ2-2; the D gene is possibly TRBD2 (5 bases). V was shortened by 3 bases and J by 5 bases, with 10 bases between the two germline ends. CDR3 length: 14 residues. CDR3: CASSFPGSTGELFF. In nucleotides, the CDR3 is TGTGCCAGCAGTTTCCCGGGGTCGACCGGGGAGCTGTTTTTT.

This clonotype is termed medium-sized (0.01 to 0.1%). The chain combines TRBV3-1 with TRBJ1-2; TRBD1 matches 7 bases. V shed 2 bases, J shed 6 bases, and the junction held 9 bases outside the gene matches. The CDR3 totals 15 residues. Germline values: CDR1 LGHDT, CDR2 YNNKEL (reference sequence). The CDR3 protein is CASSQTRDSFNGYTF. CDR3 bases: TGTGCCAGCAGCCAAACCCGGGACAGTTTCAATGGCTACACCTTC.

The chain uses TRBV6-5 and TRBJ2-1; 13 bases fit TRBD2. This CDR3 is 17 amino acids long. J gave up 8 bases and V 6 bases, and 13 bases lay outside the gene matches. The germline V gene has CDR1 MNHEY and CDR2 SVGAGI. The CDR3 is CASRYDFRTSGSHEQFF. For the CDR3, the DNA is TGTGCCAGCAGATACGACTTCCGGACTAGCGGGAGCCATGAGCAGTTCTTC.

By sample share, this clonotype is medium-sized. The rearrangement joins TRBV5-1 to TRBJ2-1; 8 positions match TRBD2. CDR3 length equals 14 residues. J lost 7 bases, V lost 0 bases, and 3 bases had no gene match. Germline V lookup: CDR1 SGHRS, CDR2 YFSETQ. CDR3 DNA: TGCGCCAGCAGCTTGGTAGCGGGGAGAAATGAGCAGTTCTTC. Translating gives CASSLVAGRNEQFF.

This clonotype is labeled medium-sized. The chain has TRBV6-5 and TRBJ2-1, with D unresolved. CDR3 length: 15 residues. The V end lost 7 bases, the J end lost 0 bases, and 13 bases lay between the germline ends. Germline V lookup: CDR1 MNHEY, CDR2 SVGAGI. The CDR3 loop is CASTLQASSYNEQFF. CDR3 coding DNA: TGTGCCAGCACCCTCCAGGCAAGCTCCTACAATGAGCAGTTCTTC.

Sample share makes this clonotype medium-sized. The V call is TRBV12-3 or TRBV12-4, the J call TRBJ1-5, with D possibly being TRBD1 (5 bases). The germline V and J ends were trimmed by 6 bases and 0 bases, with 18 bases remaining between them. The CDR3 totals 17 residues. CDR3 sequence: CASSPHKGPYSNQPQHF. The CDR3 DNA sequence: TGTGCCAGCAGCCCCCATAAGGGGCCTTATAGCAATCAGCCCCAGCATTTT.

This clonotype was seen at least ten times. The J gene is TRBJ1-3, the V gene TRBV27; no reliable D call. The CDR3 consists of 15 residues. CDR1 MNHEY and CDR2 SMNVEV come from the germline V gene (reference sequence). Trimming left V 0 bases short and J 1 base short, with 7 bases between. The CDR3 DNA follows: TGTGCCAGCAGTTTATCGGGAGGGTCTGGAAACACCATATATTTT. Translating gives CASSLSGGSGNTIYF.

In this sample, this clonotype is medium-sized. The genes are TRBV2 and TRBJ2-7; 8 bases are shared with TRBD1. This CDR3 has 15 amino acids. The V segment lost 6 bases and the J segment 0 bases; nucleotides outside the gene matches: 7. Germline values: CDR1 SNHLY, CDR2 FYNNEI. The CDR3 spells CASRRGTGASYEQYV. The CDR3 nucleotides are TGTGCCAGCAGGAGGGGGACAGGTGCCTCCTACGAGCAGTACGTC.

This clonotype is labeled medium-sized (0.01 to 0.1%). CDR3: CASSPVRLGPQETQYF. As DNA, the CDR3 is TGTGCCAGCAGCCCCGTTAGGCTCGGACCTCAAGAGACCCAGTACTTC. The chain is built from TRBV7-9 and TRBJ2-5; D is undetermined. The germline V gene has CDR1 SEHNR and CDR2 FQNEAQ (reference sequence). CDR3 length: 16 residues. Between the trimmed V and J ends, which lost 5 bases and 2 bases, there was a span of 18 bases.

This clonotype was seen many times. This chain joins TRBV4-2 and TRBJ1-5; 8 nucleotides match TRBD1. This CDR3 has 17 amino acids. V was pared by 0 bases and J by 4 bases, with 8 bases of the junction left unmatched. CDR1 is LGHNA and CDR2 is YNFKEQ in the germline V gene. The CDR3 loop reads CASSQEGSGGLNQPQHF. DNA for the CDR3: TGTGCCAGCAGCCAAGAAGGTTCAGGGGGCTTAAATCAGCCCCAGCATTTT.

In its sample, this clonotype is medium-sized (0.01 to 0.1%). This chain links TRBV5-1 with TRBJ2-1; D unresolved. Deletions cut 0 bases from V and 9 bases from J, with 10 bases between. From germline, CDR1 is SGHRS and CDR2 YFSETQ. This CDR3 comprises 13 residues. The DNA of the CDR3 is TGCGCCAGCAGCTTGGCTGATGGATTTGAGCAGTTCTTC. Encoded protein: CASSLADGFEQFF.

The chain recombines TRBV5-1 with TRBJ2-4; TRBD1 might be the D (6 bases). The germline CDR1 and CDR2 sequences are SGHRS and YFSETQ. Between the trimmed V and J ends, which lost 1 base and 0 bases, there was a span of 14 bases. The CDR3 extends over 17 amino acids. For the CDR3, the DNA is TGCGCCAGCAGCTTGATGATGACAGGAGTAGCCAAAAACATTCAGTACTTC. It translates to CASSLMMTGVAKNIQYF.